This TCR beta chain was sequenced during a study of Ad26.COV2.S vaccination and SARS-CoV-2 variants (dated by TCRdb to about 2021). Regarding the complete study: Donors in the vaccine arm were drawn from COV1001, a multicentre, randomized, double-blind, placebo-controlled phase I-IIa trial testing Ad26.COV2.S in healthy adults. Ad26.COV2.S was given intramuscularly at 5x10^10 or 1x10^11 viral particles, as a single shot or as two shots 56 days apart. The specificity and breadth of SARS-CoV-2-reactive T cell receptors after Ad26.COV2.S vaccination were assessed by TCRbeta repertoire sequencing. A total of 32 samples were included in the TCR-sequenced set, comprising approximately 20 Ad26.COV2.S vaccine recipients, 5 placebo recipients and 8 SARS-CoV-2 convalescent individuals. Trial participants were randomized into five groups of five: low-dose or high-dose Ad26.COV2.S given once or twice, or placebo on both occasions. Blinding of investigators to trial group allocation was maintained during experiments and outcome assessment. Findings and caveats that apply to the study as a whole: The study was not powered to compare responses between vaccine doses or regimens. Non-spike TCR breadth was comparable between vaccine and placebo recipients, consistent with the vaccine containing only spike. After vaccination, spike-specific CD8+ and CD4+ T cell responses were reported to show substantial breadth. The authors noted that the TCR breadth and depth analyses may have underestimated total T cell responses. Higher spike-specific TCR breadth was observed in Ad26.COV2.S recipients than in placebo recipients (P = 0.0014).

Details on this clone: This clone's antigen is unknown. The sample holds no much larger clone one base away, and base qualities are not on file.

Taken with the paper, the label for treatment or condition translates to: some 20 received Ad26.COV2.S at low or high dose, single or two shots; 5 received placebo; per-sample allocation not given. Repertoires of vaccine and placebo recipients were sequenced from samples taken on day 63 after the first injection. Between 29 July and 7 August 2020, Cohort 1b enrolled about two dozen adults aged 18-55 years at one site in Boston, USA. Ad26.COV2.S was a replication-incompetent adenovirus type 26 vector expressing a prefusion-stabilized SARS-CoV-2 spike protein from the original Wuhan strain. The immunoSEQ Assay was used to sequence TCRbeta CDR3 regions. After extraction, genomic DNA underwent amplification by bias-controlled multiplex PCR, followed by high-throughput sequencing. In the original analysis: To quantify the absolute abundance of each unique TCRbeta CDR3 region, sequences were collapsed and filtered. Usable DNA was measured by amplifying reference genes present in all nucleated cells, and TCRbeta template counts were normalized to that usable DNA to estimate T cell fraction. Repertoire TCRs were annotated as SARS-CoV-2-specific when V gene, CDR3 amino acid sequence and J gene were exactly matched to a known reactive TCR set. MIRA supplied the reference SARS-CoV-2 TCR set, which was filtered for enrichment in COVID-19-positive ImmuneCODE repertoires so that public or cross-reactive TCRs were removed. Drawing on the MIRA antigens, annotated TCRs were analysed further at the level of specific ORF or position within ORF. Breadth was defined as the number of annotated unique rearrangements divided by the total number of unique productive rearrangements, and depth was defined as the summed frequency of the annotated unique rearrangements. Two-sided Wilcoxon rank-sum tests were used to compare TCR breadth between groups. TCRdb retrieved this table from immuneACCESS and kept in-frame rearrangements only. Not all clones are present; in checked studies, unresolved V genes account for under half, and no reason is known for the remainder. V and J calls and clone size come straight from that table; D and trimming were deduced from the DNA. This sample lists 440,000 or so clones; about 92% were detected once. The ten largest make up roughly 4% of the sample.

The sequence derives from a person aged 18-60 years who received the Ad26.COV2.S COVID-19 vaccine or a placebo. The sequenced sample was peripheral blood, obtained in a trial of Ad26.COV2.S vaccine versus placebo.

The CDR3 is CASSLEAGPGELFF. In nucleotides, the sequence is TGTGCCAGCAGCTTAGAGGCGGGCCCGGGGGAGCTGTTTTTT. The V and J segments used are TRBV7-2 and TRBJ2-2; a tentative D call is TRBD2 (5 bases match). The CDR3 goes from the cysteine to the phenylalanine over 14 residues. Only the CDR3 part of the read is kept: 42 bases, read in frame from the first base. The germline V gene specifies SGHTA as CDR1 and FQGNSA as CDR2. V lost 1 base and J lost 8 bases; the stretch between them is 11 bases long.